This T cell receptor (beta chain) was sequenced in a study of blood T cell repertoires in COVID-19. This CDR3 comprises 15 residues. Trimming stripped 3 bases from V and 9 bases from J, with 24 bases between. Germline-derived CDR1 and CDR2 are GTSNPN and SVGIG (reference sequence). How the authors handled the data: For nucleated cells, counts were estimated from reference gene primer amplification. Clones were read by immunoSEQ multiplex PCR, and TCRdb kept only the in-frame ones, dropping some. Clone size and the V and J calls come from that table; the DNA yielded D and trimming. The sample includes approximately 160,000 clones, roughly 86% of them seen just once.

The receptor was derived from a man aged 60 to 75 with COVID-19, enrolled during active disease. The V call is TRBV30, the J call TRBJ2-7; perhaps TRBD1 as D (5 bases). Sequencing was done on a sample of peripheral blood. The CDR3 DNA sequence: TGTGCCTGGAGCTACACAACTTTAGGGGTTTCGGGGCAGTACTTC. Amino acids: CAWSYTTLGVSGQYF.